A selection of T cell receptor beta chains follows, all from one sample in a study of blood T cell repertoires in COVID-19. Libraries were prepared by immunoSEQ multiplex PCR; TCRdb keeps only in-frame clonotypes and omits some of them. The sample has about 480,000 clones, approximately 90% seen once. Sequenced: peripheral blood. The receptor source for this set is a woman aged 25-40 years with acute or convalescent COVID-19. Both conserved end residues are part of each CDR3. Fields, in order: J gene, clone size, D gene, V gene, CDR3 protein, CDR3 DNA. The D gene is left open where the match is weak. Size tells how often a clone was seen (once, few, many) or the class of an expanded clone, and some rows leave it out.

j_call: TRBJ2-7; clone_size: -; d_call: -; v_call: TRBV2; cdr3_aa: CASSPYYEQYF; cdr3_nt: TGTGCCAGCAGCCCTTACTACGAGCAGTACTTC
j_call: TRBJ1-1; clone_size: once; d_call: TRBD1; v_call: TRBV5-1; cdr3_aa: CASSGRTGENTEAFF; cdr3_nt: TGCGCCAGCAGCGGAAGGACAGGGGAGAACACTGAAGCTTTCTTT
j_call: TRBJ2-1; clone_size: -; d_call: TRBD1; v_call: TRBV6-5; cdr3_aa: CASSYLQPGGEQFF; cdr3_nt: TGTGCCAGCAGTTACTTACAGCCAGGGGGTGAGCAGTTCTTC
j_call: TRBJ2-3; clone_size: -; d_call: TRBD2; v_call: TRBV7-3; cdr3_aa: CASSLAGGPTDTQYF; cdr3_nt: TGTGCCAGCAGCCTAGCGGGGGGGCCCACAGATACGCAGTATTTT
j_call: TRBJ2-1; clone_size: -; d_call: -; v_call: TRBV12-5; cdr3_aa: CASGLRRGFMNEQFF; cdr3_nt: TGTGCTAGTGGTTTGCGACGGGGGTTCATGAATGAGCAGTTCTTC
j_call: TRBJ1-6; clone_size: once; d_call: -; v_call: TRBV29-1; cdr3_aa: CSFGSGKNSPLHF; cdr3_nt: -
j_call: TRBJ2-3; clone_size: -; d_call: TRBD1; v_call: TRBV7-3; cdr3_aa: CASSLTGQGTDTQYF; cdr3_nt: TGTGCCAGCAGCCTCACTGGACAGGGCACAGATACGCAGTATTTT
j_call: TRBJ2-7; clone_size: -; d_call: TRBD2; v_call: TRBV11-2; cdr3_aa: CASSTNPRLAANSYEQYF; cdr3_nt: TGTGCCAGCAGCACAAACCCCAGACTAGCGGCAAACTCCTACGAGCAGTACTTC
j_call: TRBJ1-2; clone_size: -; d_call: TRBD1; v_call: TRBV3-1/TRBV3-2; cdr3_aa: CASSQRVPGTGGSGYTF; cdr3_nt: TGTGCCAGCAGCCAACGTGTTCCCGGGACAGGGGGAAGTGGCTACACCTTC
j_call: TRBJ2-7; clone_size: -; d_call: -; v_call: TRBV18; cdr3_aa: CASSPRPEYEQYF; cdr3_nt: TGTGCCAGCTCACCACGGCCGGAGTACGAGCAGTACTTC
j_call: TRBJ2-3; clone_size: -; d_call: TRBD2; v_call: TRBV7-6; cdr3_aa: CASSLRWGGDTQYF; cdr3_nt: TGTGCCAGCAGCTTGAGGTGGGGGGGAGATACGCAGTATTTT
j_call: TRBJ1-1; clone_size: -; d_call: -; v_call: TRBV30; cdr3_aa: CAWDRGAEAFF; cdr3_nt: TGTGCCTGGGACCGCGGGGCTGAAGCTTTCTTT
j_call: TRBJ2-7; clone_size: -; d_call: -; v_call: TRBV14; cdr3_aa: CASSQDWTSYEQYF; cdr3_nt: TGTGCCAGCAGCCAAGATTGGACTTCCTACGAGCAGTACTTC
j_call: TRBJ1-1; clone_size: -; d_call: -; v_call: TRBV7-9; cdr3_aa: CASSSWGGEGGTEAFF; cdr3_nt: TGTGCCAGCAGCTCTTGGGGGGGAGAGGGTGGCACTGAAGCTTTCTTT
j_call: TRBJ2-1; clone_size: -; d_call: -; v_call: TRBV2; cdr3_aa: CASSEARGPYNEQFF; cdr3_nt: TGTGCCAGCAGTGAAGCGCGTGGGCCCTACAATGAGCAGTTCTTC